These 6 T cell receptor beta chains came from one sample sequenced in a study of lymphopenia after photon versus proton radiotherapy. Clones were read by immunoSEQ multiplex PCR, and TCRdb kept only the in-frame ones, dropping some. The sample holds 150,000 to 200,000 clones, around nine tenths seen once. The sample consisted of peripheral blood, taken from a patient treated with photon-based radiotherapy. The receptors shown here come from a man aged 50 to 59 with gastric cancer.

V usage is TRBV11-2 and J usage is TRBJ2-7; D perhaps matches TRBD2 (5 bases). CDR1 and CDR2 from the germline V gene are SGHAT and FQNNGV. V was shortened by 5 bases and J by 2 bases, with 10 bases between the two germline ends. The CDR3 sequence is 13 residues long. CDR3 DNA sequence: TGTGCCAGCAGCACCGGGATACCCTACGAGCAGTACTTC. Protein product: CASSTGIPYEQYF.

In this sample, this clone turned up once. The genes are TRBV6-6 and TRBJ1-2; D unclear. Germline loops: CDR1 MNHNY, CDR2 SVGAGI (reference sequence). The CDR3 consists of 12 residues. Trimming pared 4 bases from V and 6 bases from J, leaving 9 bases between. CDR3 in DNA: TGTGCCAGCAGTTTTGGAGGGAATGGCTACACCTTC. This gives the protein CASSFGGNGYTF.

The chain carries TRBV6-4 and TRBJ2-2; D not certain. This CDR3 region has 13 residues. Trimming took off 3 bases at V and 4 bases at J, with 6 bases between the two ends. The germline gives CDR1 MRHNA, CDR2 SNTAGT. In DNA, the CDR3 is TGTGCCAGCAGTGAGCAGGTCACCGGGGAGCTGTTTTTT. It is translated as CASSEQVTGELFF.

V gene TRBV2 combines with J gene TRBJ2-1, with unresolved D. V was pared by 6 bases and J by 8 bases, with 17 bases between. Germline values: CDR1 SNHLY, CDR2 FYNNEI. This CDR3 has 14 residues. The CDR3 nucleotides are TGTGCCAGCAGATATTTCCGGGCGATCCATGAGCAGTTCTTC. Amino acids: CASRYFRAIHEQFF. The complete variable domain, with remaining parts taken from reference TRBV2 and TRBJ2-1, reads EPEVTQTPSHQVTQMGQEVILRCVPISNHLYFYWYRQILGQKVEFLVSFYNNEISEKSEIFDDQFSVERPDGSNFTLKIRSTKLEDSAMYFCASRYFRAIHEQFFGPGTRLTVL.

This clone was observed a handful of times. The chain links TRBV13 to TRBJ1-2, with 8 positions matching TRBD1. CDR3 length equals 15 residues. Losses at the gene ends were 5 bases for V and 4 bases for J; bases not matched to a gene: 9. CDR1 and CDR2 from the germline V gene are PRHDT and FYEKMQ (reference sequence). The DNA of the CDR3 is TGTGCCAGCAGCCCGTGGACAGGGAAGAGCTATGGCTACACCTTC. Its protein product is CASSPWTGKSYGYTF.

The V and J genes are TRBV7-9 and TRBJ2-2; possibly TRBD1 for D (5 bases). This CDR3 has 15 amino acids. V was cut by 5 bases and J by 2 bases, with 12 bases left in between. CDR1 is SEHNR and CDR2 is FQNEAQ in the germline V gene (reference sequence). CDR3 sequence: CASSPGRVNTGELFF. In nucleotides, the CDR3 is TGTGCCAGCAGCCCCGGCAGGGTCAACACCGGGGAGCTGTTTTTT.